Presented here are 30 T cell receptor beta chains from one specimen sequenced in a study of blood T cell repertoires in COVID-19 (dated by TCRdb to the early 2020s). Receptors were amplified or captured by the immunoSEQ multiplex PCR assay. TCRdb mirrors the immuneACCESS table, restricted to in-frame sequences. Some clones are absent from its copies; in checked studies, under half trace to an unresolved V gene, and the reason for the others is unknown. Recorded for this sample are more than 200,000 clones; approximately 80% of them occurred a single time. The ten largest clones add up to 4% to 5% of the sample. Material for sequencing was peripheral blood. Receptors were obtained from a man aged 55 to 70 with acute or convalescent COVID-19.

The chain employs TRBV10-2 and TRBJ2-3; 14 bases fit TRBD2. J lost 1 base, V lost 6 bases, and 6 bases had no gene match. Germline-derived CDR1 and CDR2 are WSHSY and SAAADI. This CDR3 has 17 residues. Here the CDR3 DNA reads TGCGCCAGCAGGGACACGGGACTAGCGGGAGGCACAGATACGCAGTATTTT. Translation: CASRDTGLAGGTDTQYF.

This clone was seen more than once but under ten times. In DNA form, the CDR3 reads TGTGCCAGCTCACCCGACTTCAACGGGCAGTACTTC. Encoded protein: CASSPDFNGQYF. The J gene is TRBJ2-7, the V gene TRBV18; D remains unclear. Germline CDR1 reads KGHSH; CDR2 reads LQKENI. Trimming shortened V by 3 bases and J by 9 bases, and 12 bases separated the two germline ends. CDR3 length equals 12 residues.

The chain links TRBV5-6 to TRBJ2-1; 9 nucleotides align to TRBD2. Unmatched junction bases numbered 5, after V lost 0 bases and J lost 7 bases. The CDR3 extends over 15 amino acids. Germline V gene sequence: CDR1 SGHDT, CDR2 YYEEEE. CDR3: CASSLGLAGPNEQFF. The CDR3, as DNA: TGTGCCAGCAGCTTGGGGCTAGCGGGGCCTAATGAGCAGTTCTTC.

The chain carries TRBV27 and TRBJ1-5; no clear D gene. This CDR3 is 14 amino acids long. V was clipped by 2 bases and J by 0 bases, with 5 bases between them. Per the germline V gene, CDR1 is MNHEY and CDR2 is SMNVEV (reference sequence). The CDR3 loop reads CASSLIYSNQPQHF. CDR3 DNA: TGTGCCAGCAGTTTAATTTATAGCAATCAGCCCCAGCATTTT.

V gene TRBV27 combines with J gene TRBJ2-3, with TRBD2 as a possible D gene (5 bases). This CDR3 is 17 amino acids long. Germline V lookup: CDR1 MNHEY, CDR2 SMNVEV (reference sequence). V was cut by 6 bases and J by 1 base, with 20 bases left in between. The CDR3 nucleotides are TGTGCCAGCAGCCGTCACCCCGGGCGGCGGGGCACAGATACGCAGTATTTT. Residues: CASSRHPGRRGTDTQYF.

The J gene is TRBJ2-3, the V gene TRBV27, with 7 bases identical to TRBD1. Trimming cost V 2 bases and J 3 bases; bases outside gene matches: 5. The CDR3 is 15 residues long. CDR1 is MNHEY, CDR2 SMNVEV, per germline (reference sequence). The CDR3 protein is CASSLDRASTDTQYF. CDR3 nucleotides: TGTGCCAGCAGTTTAGACAGGGCTTCAACAGATACGCAGTATTTT.

The sample holds a few counts of this clone. The gene calls are TRBV9 and TRBJ2-2, with D perhaps matching TRBD1 (5 bases). The germline CDR1 and CDR2 sequences are SGDLS and YYNGEE. CDR3 length: 14 residues. Trimming took 4 bases from V and 6 from J, leaving 13 bases between them. The CDR3 here is CASSPGKFSGELFF. The CDR3 DNA follows: TGTGCCAGCAGCCCAGGGAAGTTCTCCGGGGAGCTGTTTTTT.

This chain joins TRBV7-6 and TRBJ1-1; D gene ambiguous. This CDR3 region has 13 residues. V gave up 1 base and J gave up 0 bases, with 3 bases separating them. The germline V gene has CDR1 SGHVS and CDR2 FNYEAQ. This chain's CDR3 is CASSLDLNTEAFF. Here the CDR3 DNA reads TGTGCCAGCAGCTTAGACTTGAACACTGAAGCTTTCTTT.

The rearrangement joins TRBV6-5 to TRBJ2-3, with 10 bases identical to TRBD2. V lost 0 bases and J lost 4; bases outside the gene matches: 1. Germline V gene lookup returns CDR1 MNHEY and CDR2 SVGAGI. The CDR3 spans 15 residues. CDR3 sequence: CASSYSSGRPDTQYF. CDR3 bases: TGTGCCAGCAGTTACTCTAGCGGGAGGCCAGATACGCAGTATTTT.

The V gene is TRBV28, the J gene TRBJ2-2; no clear D gene. CDR1 is MDHEN and CDR2 is SYDVKM in the germline V gene. The CDR3 runs 12 residues. Between the trimmed V and J ends, which lost 5 bases and 6 bases, there was a span of 7 bases. The CDR3 bases are TGTGCCAGCAGTCCCTTCCCCGGGGAGCTGTTTTTT. It is translated as CASSPFPGELFF.

The V and J genes are TRBV28 and TRBJ2-1; D gene uncertain. With 2 bases removed from V and 7 bases from J, the gap between germline ends came to 3 bases. Germline V gene data show CDR1 as MDHEN and CDR2 as SYDVKM. The length of the CDR3 is 11 residues. The CDR3, as DNA: TGTGCCAGCAGTTTACTAAATGAGCAGTTCTTC. Protein: CASSLLNEQFF.

This sequence joins TRBV28 and TRBJ2-3, with 7 bases fitting TRBD1. The trim removed 5 bases at V and 1 base at J, leaving 6 bases unmatched. CDR3 length: 15 amino acids. Germline V gene sequence: CDR1 MDHEN, CDR2 SYDVKM. The CDR3 is CASSPTGPRTDTQYF. The CDR3 region has the DNA TGTGCCAGCAGTCCGACAGGGCCACGCACAGATACGCAGTATTTT.

This chain joins TRBV7-3 and TRBJ2-5, with 9 bases fitting TRBD2. The germline CDR1 and CDR2 sequences are SGHTA and FQGTGA. The CDR3 contains 16 residues. V lost 2 bases to trimming and J lost 0 bases; unmatched junction nucleotides: 4. CDR3 in amino acids: CASSLLPSGDQETQYF. The DNA for the CDR3 is TGTGCCAGCAGCTTATTACCTAGCGGGGACCAAGAGACCCAGTACTTC.

The V and J genes are TRBV2 and TRBJ2-1; D possibly corresponds to TRBD1 (5 bases). V was shortened by 3 bases and J by 4 bases, with 10 bases between the two germline ends. Germline V CDR1 and CDR2: SNHLY, FYNNEI. The CDR3 spans 14 residues. The CDR3, as DNA: TGTGCCAGCAGTGATTATCGGACATACAATGAGCAGTTCTTC. It yields the protein CASSDYRTYNEQFF.

The rearrangement joins TRBV6-2 or TRBV6-3 to TRBJ2-7, with TRBD2 matching over 7 bases. The CDR3 extends over 17 amino acids. After removal of 2 bases from V and 2 bases from J, the junction contained 12 bases not matched to a gene. In germline, CDR1 is MNHEY, CDR2 SVGEGT. The CDR3 protein is CASSYPLADRQPYEQYF. CDR3 nucleotide sequence: TGTGCCAGCAGTTACCCTCTAGCGGATCGCCAACCCTACGAGCAGTACTTC.

This clone came up once. The rearrangement uses TRBV4-1 and TRBJ1-2; possibly TRBD1 for D (6 bases). CDR1 and CDR2 from the germline V gene are MGHRA and YSYEKL. V was shortened by 0 bases and J by 7 bases, with 9 bases between the two germline ends. The CDR3 length is 13 residues. The CDR3 sequence: CASSQDRGRGYTF. The CDR3, as DNA: TGCGCCAGCAGCCAAGACAGGGGACGTGGCTACACCTTC.

The chain recombines TRBV18 with TRBJ2-3; 12 bases match TRBD2. CDR3 size: 16 residues. CDR1 is KGHSH and CDR2 is LQKENI in the germline V gene. V shed 2 bases and J 1 base; nucleotides not matched to a gene: 1. CDR3 coding DNA: TGTGCCAGCTCACCAAGGACTAGCGGGGGCACAGATACGCAGTATTTT. Protein product: CASSPRTSGGTDTQYF.

The CDR3 DNA reads as TGCAGTGCTAGTGCGGTAAATAGCAATCAGCCCCAGCATTTT. As protein: CSASAVNSNQPQHF. The rearrangement joins TRBV20-1 to TRBJ1-5; D is ambiguous. The CDR3 loop spans 14 amino acids. V was cut by 3 bases and J by 0 bases, with 9 bases left in between. The germline gives CDR1 DFQATT, CDR2 SNEGSKA (reference sequence).

This chain connects TRBV9 to TRBJ2-5; D not resolved. The V gene lost 4 bases and the J gene lost 5 bases, with 9 bases spanning the gap. The CDR3 is made up of 12 amino acids. CDR1 and CDR2 from the germline V gene are SGDLS and YYNGEE. CDR3 residues: CASSSSEETQYF. CDR3 DNA sequence: TGTGCCAGCAGCTCCTCCGAGGAGACCCAGTACTTC. The whole variable domain, filled in from reference TRBV9 and TRBJ2-5, reads DSGVTQTPKHLITATGQRVTLRCSPRSGDLSVYWYQQSLDQGLQFLIQYYNGEERAKGNILERFSAQQFPDLHSELNLSSLELGDSALYFCASSSSEETQYFGPGTRLLVL.

The rearrangement joins TRBV7-9 to TRBJ2-7, with TRBD1 matching 7 bases. CDR1 and CDR2 from the germline V gene are SEHNR and FQNEAQ (reference sequence). Trimming removed 1 base from V and 6 bases from J; junction bases left unmatched: 12. This CDR3 comprises 16 residues. The CDR3 sequence: CASSLVGQGQLSEQYF. The CDR3 DNA follows: TGTGCCAGCAGCTTAGTGGGCCAGGGACAGTTGTCCGAGCAGTACTTC.

The CDR3 spells CASSQGVTYEQYF. In nucleotides, the CDR3 is TGTGCCAGCTCACAAGGGGTGACCTACGAGCAGTACTTC. The genes are TRBV18 and TRBJ2-7, with TRBD1 as a possible D gene (5 bases). Trimming stripped 4 bases from V and 2 bases from J, with 9 bases between. The CDR3 is 13 amino acids. Germline V lookup: CDR1 KGHSH, CDR2 LQKENI.

V is TRBV5-1 and J is TRBJ1-2; 7 positions agree with TRBD1. The germline gives CDR1 SGHRS, CDR2 YFSETQ. The CDR3 has 13 residues. Unmatched junction bases numbered 7, after V lost 0 bases and J lost 11 bases. CDR3 nucleotide sequence: TGCGCCAGCAGCTTGGAGGGACAGAGGAGATACACCTTC. Translated, it gives CASSLEGQRRYTF.

V is TRBV9 and J is TRBJ2-3, with D unresolved. The CDR3 is made up of 12 amino acids. Germline loops: CDR1 SGDLS, CDR2 YYNGEE. Deletions cut 2 bases from V and 3 bases from J, with 4 bases between. In nucleotides, the CDR3 is TGTGCCAGCAGCGTTATGACAGATACGCAGTATTTT. Translation gives CASSVMTDTQYF.

V and J are TRBV5-1 and TRBJ2-7; 9 bases agree with TRBD1. Germline CDR1 SGHRS, CDR2 YFSETQ. V gave up 5 bases and J gave up 1 base; unmatched junction bases: 7. The CDR3 length is 15 residues. The DNA of the CDR3 is TGCGCCAGCAGAACCGGGACAGGGATTTCCTACGAGCAGTACTTC. Translated, it gives CASRTGTGISYEQYF.

The rearrangement uses TRBV29-1 and TRBJ2-7, with 9 bases aligning to TRBD2. The V gene's germline CDR1 is SQVTM and CDR2 ANQGSEA. V shed 6 bases and J 2 bases; nucleotides not matched to a gene: 5. This CDR3 is built from 13 residues. For the CDR3, the DNA is TGCAGCGTGGTAGCGGGGGCGACCTACGAGCAGTACTTC. Translated, it gives CSVVAGATYEQYF.

The rearrangement joins TRBV3-1 (or the pseudogene TRBV3-2) to TRBJ2-7, with 8 positions matching TRBD1. With V trimmed by 5 bases and J by 3 bases, 3 bases remained unmatched. The CDR3 runs 13 residues. Germline V lookup: CDR1 LGHDT, CDR2 YNNKEL (reference sequence). CDR3 protein: CASSRGQGYEQYF. CDR3 coding DNA: TGTGCCAGCAGCAGAGGACAGGGCTACGAGCAGTACTTC.

The chain is built from TRBV9 and TRBJ2-2; D is undetermined. Germline values: CDR1 SGDLS, CDR2 YYNGEE. V was clipped by 0 bases and J by 5 bases, with 11 bases between them. This CDR3 region has 15 residues. The CDR3 region has the DNA TGTGCCAGCAGCGTAGATAGTAGTCTAACCGGGGAGCTGTTTTTT. Translated: CASSVDSSLTGELFF.

The rearrangement links TRBV19 to TRBJ2-2, with 7 bases matching TRBD1. V was clipped by 10 bases and J by 4 bases; unmatched bases: 6. This CDR3 has 13 residues. Per germline, CDR1 LNHDA and CDR2 SQIVND (reference sequence). CDR3 loop: CATHRGGTGELFF. The DNA of the CDR3 is TGTGCCACGCACAGGGGCGGCACCGGGGAGCTGTTTTTT.

This rearrangement joins TRBV6-2 or TRBV6-3 to TRBJ1-3, with D maybe TRBD1 (5 bases). CDR1 is MNHEY and CDR2 is SVGEGT in the germline V gene. Trimming cost V 4 bases and J 3 bases, with 7 bases left between them. The CDR3 covers 13 residues. The CDR3 loop is CASSSQVGNTIYF. For the CDR3, the DNA is TGTGCCAGCAGTTCACAGGTTGGAAACACCATATATTTT.

This chain links TRBV6-5 with TRBJ1-5, with D possibly matching TRBD1 (5 bases). Trimming left V 8 bases short and J 3 bases short, with 11 bases between. Germline CDR1 MNHEY, CDR2 SVGAGI. The CDR3 contains 13 residues. DNA of the CDR3: TGTGCCAGCGGCCGACAGACCAATCAGCCCCAGCATTTT. Amino acid sequence: CASGRQTNQPQHF.